This record concerns one T cell receptor (beta chain) sequence. V lost 1 base and J lost 12, with 13 bases in between. The CDR3 consists of 13 residues. The sample is drawn from a study of blood T cell repertoires in COVID-19. The wider study: Italy, Spain and the United States were the sources of the convalescent and acute COVID-19 samples. PBMCs, B-cell-depleted T cells, or T cells were the source of the cDNA or gDNA that made up the material.

Per the study methods: Amplification of reference gene primers was used by the study to estimate nucleated cell counts. Measured with immunoSEQ multiplex PCR; TCRdb has only the in-frame clones, and not every one. That table supplies the V and J calls and clone size; D and trimming were determined from the DNA. The data contain 150,000 to 200,000 clones, more than 75% of them singletons. The chain combines TRBV12-3 or TRBV12-4 with TRBJ2-1; possible D gene TRBD2, 6 bases. This sequence was found in a man between 35 and 55 years old with active or convalescent COVID-19. Sequenced: peripheral blood. The CDR3 is CASSLGAGKGQFF. The DNA of the CDR3 is TGTGCCAGCAGTTTAGGGGCGGGGAAGGGGCAGTTCTTC.